The clone carrying this TCR beta chain was counted at least ten times. This CDR3 is 16 amino acids long. V lost 2 bases to trimming and J lost 7 bases; unmatched junction nucleotides: 11. The germline gives CDR1 DFQATT, CDR2 SNEGSKA (reference sequence). The authors ran a second PCR of about 6 to 12 cycles using a sample-barcoded 5' primer and a J-beta primer mix. TCRdb called the 5' RACE reads again in MiXCR, with one record for every CDR3 protein. The table lists around 1,500,000 distinct CDR3 sequences, approximately 30% of them singletons. The data derive from a study of blood T cells in healthy people across ages.

J is TRBJ1-6 and V is TRBV20-1, with 7 bases that match TRBD1. This TCR was sampled from a woman in her 30s in good health. Sequenced: blood. The CDR3 here is CSARPITTGRNSPLHF. The CDR3 coding sequence is TGCAGTGCTAGACCCATCACGACAGGGAGGAATTCACCCCTCCACTTT.